Listed below are T cell receptor beta chains from one sample, sequenced in a study of regulatory T cells in long-lasting Graves disease. TCRdb reprocessed the multiplex PCR reads via MiXCR and lists one record per CDR3 protein. This sample has fewer than 650,000 distinct CDR3 sequences, with 15% to 20% found just once. The data also belong to a second study, concerning T cells in Graves' hyperthyroidism and ophthalmopathy.

Sample: peripheral blood mononuclear cells (PBMCs), taken at new diagnosis, from a patient treated with antithyroid drugs. These TCRs come from a man aged 18 to 29 with Graves disease. Both conserved end residues are part of each CDR3. D genes are given only for firm matches. Clone size, where shown, is once, few, many, or a class for clones that have expanded.

d_gene,j_gene,v_gene,abundance,CDR3aa,CDR3nt
NA,TRBJ1-5,TRBV24-1,NA,CATSDAPSQPQHF,TGTGCCACCAGTGATGCACCCTCTCAGCCCCAGCATTTT
NA,TRBJ2-2,TRBV10-3,few,CAITSRWVGEELFF,TGTGCCATCACGAGTCGGTGGGTGGGCGAGGAGCTGTTTTTT
NA,TRBJ2-1,TRBV3-1,NA,CASSQVAGTSYNEQFF,TGTGCCAGCAGCCAAGTCGCGGGCACCTCCTACAATGAGCAGTTCTTC
NA,TRBJ1-5,TRBV20-1,few,CSARESRRGQPQHF,TGCAGTGCTAGAGAATCGAGACGGGGGCAGCCCCAGCATTTT
NA,TRBJ1-2,TRBV28,many,CASSPIGQTLVYGYTF,TGTGCCAGCAGCCCTATAGGTCAGACCCTTGTCTATGGCTACACCTTC
NA,TRBJ2-7,TRBV7-9,many,CASSLGANYEQYF,TGTGCCAGCAGCTTAGGGGCCAACTACGAGCAGTACTTC
TRBD2,TRBJ2-3,TRBV6-1,many,CASSQKIQAGGHTDTQYF,TGTGCCAGCAGTCAGAAAATCCAAGCGGGAGGACACACAGATACGCAGTATTTT
NA,TRBJ1-4,TRBV7-2,NA,CASSQGPGEKLFF,TGTGCCAGCAGCCAAGGACCAGGTGAAAAACTGTTTTTT
TRBD2,TRBJ2-1,TRBV12-5,many,CASRLSGRDNEQFF,TGTGCTAGCCGCCTGAGCGGGAGGGACAATGAGCAGTTCTTC
TRBD2,TRBJ2-5,TRBV28,many,CASRTSGGYGAIQETQYF,TGTGCCAGCAGGACTAGCGGCGGCTACGGGGCAATACAAGAGACCCAGTACTTC
NA,TRBJ2-3,TRBV28,many,CASRIKLRLTDTQYF,TGTGCCAGCAGAATAAAGTTGCGGCTCACAGATACGCAGTATTTT
NA,TRBJ2-1,TRBV15,NA,CATSSREQFF,TGTGCCACCAGCAGCCGTGAGCAGTTCTTC
NA,TRBJ2-1,TRBV10-3,many,CAISRKGVETEQFF,TGTGCCATCAGCCGAAAAGGAGTAGAGACTGAGCAGTTCTTC
TRBD1,TRBJ2-1,TRBV6-2/TRBV6-3,NA,CASSYDPGGNEQFF,TGTGCCAGCAGTTACGACCCAGGGGGCAATGAGCAGTTCTTC
NA,TRBJ1-5,TRBV2,many,CASRQERDQPQHF,TGTGCCAGCAGGCAGGAAAGGGATCAGCCCCAGCATTTT
NA,TRBJ2-6,TRBV27,NA,CASSPLGVTGANVLTF,TGTGCCAGCAGCCCCTTGGGGGTTACTGGGGCCAACGTCCTGACTTTC
TRBD1,TRBJ1-1,TRBV6-2/TRBV6-3,few,CASSETGREAFF,TGTGCCAGCAGCGAGACAGGGCGAGAAGCTTTCTTT
TRBD1,TRBJ1-2,TRBV7-3,NA,CASSSLGGGGYTF,TGTGCCAGCAGCTCCCTAGGGGGCGGCGGCTACACCTTC
TRBD1,TRBJ1-4,TRBV10-3,many,CAIRGTGAGNEKLFF,TGTGCCATCAGGGGGACAGGGGCCGGTAATGAAAAACTGTTTTTT
TRBD1,TRBJ1-1,TRBV29-1,few,CSVVLGQRTEAFF,TGCAGCGTTGTGCTGGGACAGCGCACTGAAGCTTTCTTT
NA,TRBJ1-2,TRBV27,few,CASSLSAHSGYTF,TGTGCCAGCAGTTTATCAGCTCACTCGGGCTACACCTTC
TRBD2,TRBJ2-6,TRBV18,few,CASSPSLAGAGANVLTF,TGTGCCAGCTCACCTTCACTAGCGGGAGCTGGGGCCAACGTCCTGACTTTC
NA,TRBJ2-7,TRBV20-1,many,CSAISDGLYEQYF,TGCAGTGCTATTTCGGATGGGCTCTACGAGCAGTACTTC
TRBD2,TRBJ2-1,TRBV18,NA,CASSPVPSGSFSYNEQFF,TGTGCCAGCTCACCAGTGCCTAGCGGGAGTTTTTCCTACAATGAGCAGTTCTTC
NA,TRBJ2-7,TRBV6-1,many,CATGLPGAYEQYF,TGTGCCACCGGACTCCCGGGGGCCTACGAGCAGTACTTC
TRBD1,TRBJ2-2,TRBV29-1,once,CSVEESGTGFGELFF,TGCAGCGTTGAAGAGTCCGGGACAGGGTTCGGGGAGCTGTTTTTT
TRBD1,TRBJ2-1,TRBV2,many,CASSEYQGDEQFF,TGTGCCAGCAGTGAATATCAGGGGGATGAGCAGTTCTTC
TRBD2,TRBJ2-3,TRBV10-3,NA,CAISESAVAGGRDTQYF,TGTGCCATCAGTGAGTCGGCGGTAGCGGGAGGTCGGGATACGCAGTATTTT
TRBD1,TRBJ2-5,TRBV2,NA,CASRRGQGVETQYF,TGTGCCAGCAGGCGGGGACAGGGGGTAGAGACCCAGTACTTC
NA,TRBJ2-1,TRBV12-3/TRBV12-4,many,CASRETGAYNEQFF,TGTGCCAGCAGGGAGACAGGAGCCTACAATGAGCAGTTCTTC
NA,TRBJ1-5,TRBV19,NA,CASMRSGDFLNQPQHF,TGTGCCAGTATGAGGTCAGGGGACTTCCTCAATCAGCCCCAGCATTTT
TRBD1,TRBJ2-2,TRBV19,NA,CASSERTGAAPGELFF,TGTGCCAGTAGTGAGCGGACAGGGGCCGCCCCCGGGGAGCTGTTTTTT
NA,TRBJ2-1,TRBV25-1,few,CASSGLSSASTFISSYNEQFF,TGTGCCAGCAGTGGTCTAAGTAGCGCTAGTACTTTTATTAGCTCCTACAATGAGCAGTTCTTC
TRBD2,TRBJ2-2,TRBV4-1,few,CASSQGSGRPRAGELFF,TGCGCCAGCAGCCAAGGTAGCGGGAGGCCCAGGGCCGGGGAGCTGTTTTTT
TRBD1,TRBJ1-1,TRBV5-1,NA,CASSLRGTGVIAFF,TGCGCCAGCAGCTTGAGGGGGACAGGGGTAATAGCTTTCTTT
TRBD2,TRBJ2-3,TRBV27,NA,CASSPLAPAGGHSTDTQYF,TGTGCCAGCAGCCCTCTAGCTCCAGCGGGAGGCCATAGCACAGATACGCAGTATTTT
TRBD2,TRBJ2-1,TRBV18,few,CASSLGLAGGPPNEQFF,TGTGCCAGCTCACTGGGACTAGCGGGAGGACCTCCTAATGAGCAGTTCTTC
NA,TRBJ2-1,TRBV20-1,many,CSARDQTGASYNEQFF,TGCAGTGCTAGAGATCAAACGGGGGCCTCCTACAATGAGCAGTTCTTC
NA,TRBJ2-3,TRBV7-9,many,CASTPFRSSSDTQYF,TGTGCCAGCACCCCGTTCCGGTCATCTTCAGATACGCAGTATTTT
NA,TRBJ2-1,TRBV5-1,many,CASSLVSGPSSYNEQFF,TGCGCCAGCAGCTTGGTGTCCGGGCCGAGCTCCTACAATGAGCAGTTCTTC